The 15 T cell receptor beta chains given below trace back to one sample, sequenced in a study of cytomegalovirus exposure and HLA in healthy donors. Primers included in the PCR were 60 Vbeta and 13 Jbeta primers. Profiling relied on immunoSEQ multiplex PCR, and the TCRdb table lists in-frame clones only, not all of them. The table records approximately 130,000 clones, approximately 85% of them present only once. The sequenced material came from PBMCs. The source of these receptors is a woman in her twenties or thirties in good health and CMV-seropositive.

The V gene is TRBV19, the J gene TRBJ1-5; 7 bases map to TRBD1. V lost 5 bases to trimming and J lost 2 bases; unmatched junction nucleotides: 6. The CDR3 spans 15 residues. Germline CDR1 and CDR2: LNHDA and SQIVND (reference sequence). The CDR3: CASSGDRAGNQPQHF. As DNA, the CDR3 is TGTGCCAGTAGTGGAGACAGGGCTGGCAATCAGCCCCAGCATTTT.

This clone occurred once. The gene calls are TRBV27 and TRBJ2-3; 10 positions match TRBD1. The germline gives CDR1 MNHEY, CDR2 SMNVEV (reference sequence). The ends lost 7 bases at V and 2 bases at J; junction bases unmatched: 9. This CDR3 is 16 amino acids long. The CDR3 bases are TGTGCCAGCATTCCCGGAGACAGGGGGCACACAGATACGCAGTATTTT. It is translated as CASIPGDRGHTDTQYF.

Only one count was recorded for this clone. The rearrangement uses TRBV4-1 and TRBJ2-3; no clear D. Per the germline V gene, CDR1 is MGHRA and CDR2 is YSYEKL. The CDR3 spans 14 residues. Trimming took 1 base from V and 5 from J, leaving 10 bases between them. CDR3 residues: CASSQVQFGDTQYF. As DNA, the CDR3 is TGCGCCAGCAGCCAAGTGCAGTTTGGAGATACGCAGTATTTT.

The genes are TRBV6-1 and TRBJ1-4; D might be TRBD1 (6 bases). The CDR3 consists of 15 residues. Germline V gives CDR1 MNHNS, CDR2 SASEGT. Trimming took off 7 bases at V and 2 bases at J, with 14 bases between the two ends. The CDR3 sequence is CASKGGGATNEKLFF. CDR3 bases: TGTGCCAGCAAGGGTGGGGGCGCGACTAATGAAAAACTGTTTTTT.

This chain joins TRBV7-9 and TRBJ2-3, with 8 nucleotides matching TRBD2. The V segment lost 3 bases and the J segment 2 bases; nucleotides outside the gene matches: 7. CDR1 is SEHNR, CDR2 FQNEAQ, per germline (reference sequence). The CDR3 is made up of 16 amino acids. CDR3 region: CASSFPSGLATDTQYF. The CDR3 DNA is TGTGCCAGCAGCTTCCCGTCAGGACTAGCCACAGATACGCAGTATTTT.

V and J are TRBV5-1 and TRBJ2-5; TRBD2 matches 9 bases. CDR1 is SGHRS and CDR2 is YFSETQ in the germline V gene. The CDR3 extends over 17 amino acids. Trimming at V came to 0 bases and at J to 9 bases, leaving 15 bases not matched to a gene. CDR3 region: CASSLAPASGALGAQYF. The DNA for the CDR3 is TGCGCCAGCAGCTTGGCACCCGCTAGCGGGGCCTTAGGGGCCCAGTACTTC.

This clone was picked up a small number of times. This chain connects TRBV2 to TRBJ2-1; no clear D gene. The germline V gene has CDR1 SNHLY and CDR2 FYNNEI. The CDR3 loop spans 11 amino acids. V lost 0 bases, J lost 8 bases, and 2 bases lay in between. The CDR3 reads CASSEAYEQFF. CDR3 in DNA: TGTGCCAGCAGTGAAGCCTATGAGCAGTTCTTC.

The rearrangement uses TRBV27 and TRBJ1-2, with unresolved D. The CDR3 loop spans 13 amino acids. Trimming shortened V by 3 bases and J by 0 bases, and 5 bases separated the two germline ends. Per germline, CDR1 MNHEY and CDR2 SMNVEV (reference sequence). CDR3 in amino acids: CASSFTANYGYTF. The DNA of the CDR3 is TGTGCCAGCAGTTTTACTGCTAACTATGGCTACACCTTC.

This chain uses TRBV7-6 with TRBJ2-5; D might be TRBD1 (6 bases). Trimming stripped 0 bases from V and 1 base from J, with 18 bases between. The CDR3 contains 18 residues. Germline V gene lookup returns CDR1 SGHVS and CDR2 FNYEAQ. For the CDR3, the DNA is TGTGCCAGCAGCTTAGCCAGGGGCCAGCACTTCCCCCAAGAGACCCAGTACTTC. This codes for CASSLARGQHFPQETQYF.

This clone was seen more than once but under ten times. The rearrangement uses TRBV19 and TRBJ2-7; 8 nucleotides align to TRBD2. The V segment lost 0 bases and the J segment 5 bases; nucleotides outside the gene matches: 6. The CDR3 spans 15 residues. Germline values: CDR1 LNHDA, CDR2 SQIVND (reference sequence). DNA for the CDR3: TGTGCCAGTAGTATAGAGCTGCGGGGGGAGGACGAGCAGTACTTC. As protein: CASSIELRGEDEQYF.

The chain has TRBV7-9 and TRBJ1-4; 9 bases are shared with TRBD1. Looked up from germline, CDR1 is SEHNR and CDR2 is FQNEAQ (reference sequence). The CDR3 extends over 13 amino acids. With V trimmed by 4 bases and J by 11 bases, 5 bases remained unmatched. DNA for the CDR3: TGTGCCAGCAGCTCACGGACAGGGGTTAAACTGTTTTTT. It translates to CASSSRTGVKLFF. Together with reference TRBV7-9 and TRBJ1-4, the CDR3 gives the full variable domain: DTGVSQNPRHKITKRGQNVTFRCDPISEHNRLYWYRQTLGQGPEFLTYFQNEAQLEKSRLLSDRFSAERPKGSFSTLEIQRTEQGDSAMYLCASSSRTGVKLFFGSGTQLSVL.

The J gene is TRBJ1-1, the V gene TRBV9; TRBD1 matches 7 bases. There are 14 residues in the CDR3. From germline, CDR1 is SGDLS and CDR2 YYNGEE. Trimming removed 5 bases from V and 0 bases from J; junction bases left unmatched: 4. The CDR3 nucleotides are TGTGCCAGCAGTCGGAGGGGGCTGAACACTGAAGCTTTCTTT. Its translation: CASSRRGLNTEAFF.

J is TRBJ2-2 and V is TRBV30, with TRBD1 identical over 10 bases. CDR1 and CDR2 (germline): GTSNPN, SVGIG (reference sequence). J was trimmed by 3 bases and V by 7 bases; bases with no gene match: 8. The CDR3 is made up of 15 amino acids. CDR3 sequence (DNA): TGTGCCTTGACAGGGGGCGTTGCGGACACCGGGGAGCTGTTTTTT. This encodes CALTGGVADTGELFF.

Here the CDR3 reads CASSLDYTTGETQYF. The CDR3 bases are TGCGCCAGCAGCCTCGACTATACAACGGGAGAGACCCAGTACTTC. The V and J genes are TRBV5-1 and TRBJ2-5; possibly TRBD2 for D (5 bases). Germline CDR1 SGHRS, CDR2 YFSETQ. Trimming stripped 4 bases from V and 4 bases from J, with 17 bases between. The CDR3 length is 15 residues. Drawing the rest from reference TRBV5-1 and TRBJ2-5, the complete variable domain is KAGVTQTPRYLIKTRGQQVTLSCSPISGHRSVSWYQQTPGQGLQFLFEYFSETQRNKGNFPGRFSGRQFSNSRSEMNVSTLELGDSALYLCASSLDYTTGETQYFGPGTRLLVL.

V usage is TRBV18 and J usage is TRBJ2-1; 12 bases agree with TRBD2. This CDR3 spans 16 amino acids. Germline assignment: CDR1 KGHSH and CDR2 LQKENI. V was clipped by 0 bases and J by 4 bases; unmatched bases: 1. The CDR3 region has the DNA TGTGCCAGCTCACCACCCGGGACTAGCGGGTACAATGAGCAGTTCTTC. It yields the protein CASSPPGTSGYNEQFF. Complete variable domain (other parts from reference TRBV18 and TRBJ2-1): NAGVMQNPRHLVRRRGQEARLRCSPMKGHSHVYWYRQLPEEGLKFMVYLQKENIIDESGMPKERFSAEFPKEGPSILRIQQVVRGDSAAYFCASSPPGTSGYNEQFFGPGTRLTVL.